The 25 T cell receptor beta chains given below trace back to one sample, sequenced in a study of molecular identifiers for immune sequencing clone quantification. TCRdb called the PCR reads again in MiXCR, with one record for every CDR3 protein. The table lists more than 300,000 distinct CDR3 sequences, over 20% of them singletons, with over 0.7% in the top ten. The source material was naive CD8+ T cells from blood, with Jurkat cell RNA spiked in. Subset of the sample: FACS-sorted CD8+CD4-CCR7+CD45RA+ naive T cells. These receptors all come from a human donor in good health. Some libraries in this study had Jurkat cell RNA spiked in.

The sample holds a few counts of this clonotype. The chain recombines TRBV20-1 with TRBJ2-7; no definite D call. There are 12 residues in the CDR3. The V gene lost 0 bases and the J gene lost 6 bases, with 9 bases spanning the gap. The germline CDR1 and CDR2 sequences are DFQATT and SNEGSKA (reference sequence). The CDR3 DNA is TGCAGTGCTAGAGACATCTCGGCCGAGCAGTACTTC. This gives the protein CSARDISAEQYF.

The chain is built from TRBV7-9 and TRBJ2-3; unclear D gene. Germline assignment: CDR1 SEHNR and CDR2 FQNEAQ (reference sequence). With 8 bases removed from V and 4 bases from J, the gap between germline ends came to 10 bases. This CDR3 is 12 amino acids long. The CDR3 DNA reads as TGTGCCAGCCTTGTCCCGCCAGATACGCAGTATTTT. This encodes CASLVPPDTQYF.

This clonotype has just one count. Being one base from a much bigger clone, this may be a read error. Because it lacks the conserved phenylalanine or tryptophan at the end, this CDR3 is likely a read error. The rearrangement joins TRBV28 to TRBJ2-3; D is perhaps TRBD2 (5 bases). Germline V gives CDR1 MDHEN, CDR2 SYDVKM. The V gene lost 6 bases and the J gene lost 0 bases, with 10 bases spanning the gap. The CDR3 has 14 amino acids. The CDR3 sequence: CASRDFTSTDTQYL. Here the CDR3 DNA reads TGTGCCAGCAGGGACTTTACTAGCACAGATACGCAGTATCTT.

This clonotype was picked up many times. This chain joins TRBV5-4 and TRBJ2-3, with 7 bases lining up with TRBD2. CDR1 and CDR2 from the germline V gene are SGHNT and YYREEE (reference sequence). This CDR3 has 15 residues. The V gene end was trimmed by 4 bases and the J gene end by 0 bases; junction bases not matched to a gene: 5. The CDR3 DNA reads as TGTGCCAGCAGCCCGGGACTAACTAGCACAGATACGCAGTATTTT. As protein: CASSPGLTSTDTQYF.

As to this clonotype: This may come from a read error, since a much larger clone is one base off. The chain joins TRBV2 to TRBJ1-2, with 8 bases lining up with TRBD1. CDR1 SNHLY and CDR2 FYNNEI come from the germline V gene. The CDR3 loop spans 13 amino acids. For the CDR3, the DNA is TGTGCCAGCAGTCCCGGGACAGGTTCTGGCTACGCCTTC. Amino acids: CASSPGTGSGYAF.

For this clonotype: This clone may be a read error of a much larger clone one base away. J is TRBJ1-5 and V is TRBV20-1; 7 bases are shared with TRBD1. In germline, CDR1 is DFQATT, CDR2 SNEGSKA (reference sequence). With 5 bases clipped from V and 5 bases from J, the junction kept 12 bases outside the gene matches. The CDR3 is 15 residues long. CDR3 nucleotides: TGCAGTGCTCACTCCAGGGGGGAGGGGCATCAGCCCCAGCATTTT. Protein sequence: CSAHSRGEGHQPQHF.

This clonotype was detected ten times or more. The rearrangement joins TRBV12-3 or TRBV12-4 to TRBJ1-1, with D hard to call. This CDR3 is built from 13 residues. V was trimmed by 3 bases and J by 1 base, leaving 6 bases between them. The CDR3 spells CASSFSPNTEAFF. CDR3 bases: TGTGCCAGCAGTTTCAGTCCGAACACTGAAGCTTTCTTT.

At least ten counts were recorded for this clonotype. In nucleotides, the CDR3 is TGTGCCAGTTCGACAGAGATGAACACTGAAGCTTTCTTT. It codes for CASSTEMNTEAFF. The V call is TRBV9, the J call TRBJ1-1, with D possibly being TRBD1 (5 bases). CDR3 length equals 13 residues. Germline V CDR1 and CDR2: SGDLS, YYNGEE. Trimming left V 8 bases short and J 0 bases short, with 11 bases between.

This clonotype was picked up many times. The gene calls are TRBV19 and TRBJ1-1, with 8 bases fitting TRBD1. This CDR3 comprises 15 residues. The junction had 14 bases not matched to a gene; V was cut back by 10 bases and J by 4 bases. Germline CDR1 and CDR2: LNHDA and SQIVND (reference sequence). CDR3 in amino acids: CAISTRAGGFTEAFF. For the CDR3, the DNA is TGTGCCATCAGTACTCGGGCAGGGGGCTTCACTGAAGCTTTCTTT.

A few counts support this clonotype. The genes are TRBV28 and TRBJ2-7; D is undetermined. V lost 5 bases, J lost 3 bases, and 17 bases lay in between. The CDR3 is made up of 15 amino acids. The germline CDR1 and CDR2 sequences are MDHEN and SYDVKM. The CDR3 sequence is CASSPLFLSNYEQYF. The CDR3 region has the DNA TGTGCCAGCAGTCCCCTTTTTTTAAGTAACTACGAGCAGTACTTC.

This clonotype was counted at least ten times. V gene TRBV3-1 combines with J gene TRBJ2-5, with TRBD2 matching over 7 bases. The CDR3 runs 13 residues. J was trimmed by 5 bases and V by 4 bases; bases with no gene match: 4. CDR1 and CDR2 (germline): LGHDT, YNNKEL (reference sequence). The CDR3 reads CASSPTSTETQYF. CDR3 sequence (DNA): TGTGCCAGCAGCCCGACTAGCACGGAGACCCAGTACTTC.

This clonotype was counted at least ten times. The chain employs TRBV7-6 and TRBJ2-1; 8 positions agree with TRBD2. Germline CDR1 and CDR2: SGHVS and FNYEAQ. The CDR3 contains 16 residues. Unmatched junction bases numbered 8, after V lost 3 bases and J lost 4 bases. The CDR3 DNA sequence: TGTGCCAGCAGCTTGGTGCGGGGGGACGTTTACAATGAGCAGTTCTTC. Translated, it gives CASSLVRGDVYNEQFF.

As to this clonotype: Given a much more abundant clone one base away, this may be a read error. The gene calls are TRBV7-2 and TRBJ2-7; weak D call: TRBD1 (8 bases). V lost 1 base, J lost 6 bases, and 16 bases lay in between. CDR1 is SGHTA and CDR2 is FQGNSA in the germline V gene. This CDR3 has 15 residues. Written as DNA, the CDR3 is TGTGCCAGCAGCTTAGGACAGGGGAGGGGGTGCGAGCAGTACTTC. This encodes CASSLGQGRGCEQYF. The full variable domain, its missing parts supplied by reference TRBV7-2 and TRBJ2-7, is GAGVSQSPSNKVTEKGKDVELRCDPISGHTALYWYRQSLGQGLEFLIYFQGNSAPDKSGLPSDRFSAERTGGSVSTLTIQRTQQEDSAVYLCASSLGQGRGCEQYFGPGTRLTVT.

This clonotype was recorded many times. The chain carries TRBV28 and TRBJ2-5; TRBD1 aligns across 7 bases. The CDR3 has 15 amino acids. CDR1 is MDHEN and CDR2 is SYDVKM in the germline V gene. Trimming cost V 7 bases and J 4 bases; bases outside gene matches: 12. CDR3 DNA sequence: TGTGCCAGCAAGGTGGCCAGGGGGAATTCAGAGACCCAGTACTTC. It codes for CASKVARGNSETQYF.

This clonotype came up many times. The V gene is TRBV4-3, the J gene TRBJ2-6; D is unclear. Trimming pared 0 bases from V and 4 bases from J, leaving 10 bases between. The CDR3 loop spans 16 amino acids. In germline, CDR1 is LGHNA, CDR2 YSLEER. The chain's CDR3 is CASSQDALTGANVLTF. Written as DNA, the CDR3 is TGCGCCAGCAGCCAAGACGCATTAACAGGGGCCAACGTCCTGACTTTC.

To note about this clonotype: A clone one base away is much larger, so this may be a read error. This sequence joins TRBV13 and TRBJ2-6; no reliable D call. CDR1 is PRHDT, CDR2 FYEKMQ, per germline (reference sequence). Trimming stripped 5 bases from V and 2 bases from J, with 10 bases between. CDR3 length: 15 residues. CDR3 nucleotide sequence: TGTGCCAGCAGCGGCGTCGCCACTGGGGCCAACGTCCTGACTTTC. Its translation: CASSGVATGANVLTF.

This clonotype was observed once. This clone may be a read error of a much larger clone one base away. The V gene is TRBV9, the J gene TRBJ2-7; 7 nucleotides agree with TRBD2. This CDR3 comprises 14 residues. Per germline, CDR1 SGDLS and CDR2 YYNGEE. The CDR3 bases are TGTGCCGGCAGCGTAGTGGCTAGCGGCTACGAGCAGTACTTC. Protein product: CAGSVVASGYEQYF.

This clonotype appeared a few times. In nucleotides, the CDR3 is TGTGCCAGCAGTTTTACAGGGATCACTGAAGCTTTCTTT. This translates into CASSFTGITEAFF. The chain employs TRBV27 and TRBJ1-1; D perhaps matches TRBD1 (6 bases). This CDR3 contains 13 residues. Trimming shortened V by 3 bases and J by 4 bases, and 9 bases separated the two germline ends. Germline values: CDR1 MNHEY, CDR2 SMNVEV (reference sequence).

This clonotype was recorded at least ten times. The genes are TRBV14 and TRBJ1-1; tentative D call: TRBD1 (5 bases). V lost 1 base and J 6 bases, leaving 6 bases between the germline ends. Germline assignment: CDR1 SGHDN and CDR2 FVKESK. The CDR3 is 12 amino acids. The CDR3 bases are TGTGCCAGCAGCCAAGGGGGCCCTGAAGCTTTCTTT. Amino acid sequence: CASSQGGPEAFF.

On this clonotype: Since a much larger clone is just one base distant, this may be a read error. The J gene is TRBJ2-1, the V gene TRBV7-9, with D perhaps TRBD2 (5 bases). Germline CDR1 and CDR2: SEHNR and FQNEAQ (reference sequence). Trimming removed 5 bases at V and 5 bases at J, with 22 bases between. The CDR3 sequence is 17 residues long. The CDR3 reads CASSVRTYETSHNEQFF. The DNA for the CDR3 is TGTGCCAGCAGCGTCCGGACTTACGAGACATCCCACAATGAGCAGTTCTTC.

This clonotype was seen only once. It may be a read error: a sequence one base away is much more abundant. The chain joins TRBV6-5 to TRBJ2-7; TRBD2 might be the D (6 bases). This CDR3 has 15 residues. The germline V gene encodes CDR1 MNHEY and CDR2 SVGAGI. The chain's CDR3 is CANSPSVGGTYEQYF. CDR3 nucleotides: TGTGCCAACAGTCCTTCCGTGGGGGGAACCTACGAGCAGTACTTC.

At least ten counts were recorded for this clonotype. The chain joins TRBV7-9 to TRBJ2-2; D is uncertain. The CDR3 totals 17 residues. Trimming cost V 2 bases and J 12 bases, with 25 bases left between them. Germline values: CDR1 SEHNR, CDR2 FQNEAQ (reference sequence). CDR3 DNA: TGTGCCAGCAGCTTAAAGGTATCGGACCTCATATCCGTGAAGCTGTTTTTT. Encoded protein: CASSLKVSDLISVKLFF.

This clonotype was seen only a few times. CDR3 region: CASSGSANRSLNTEAFF. The CDR3 bases are TGTGCCAGCAGCGGTTCGGCTAACAGGAGTTTGAACACTGAAGCTTTCTTT. This chain uses TRBV7-9 with TRBJ1-1; possibly TRBD1 for D (5 bases). This CDR3 region has 17 residues. Germline lookup yields CDR1 SEHNR and CDR2 FQNEAQ (reference sequence). Trimming removed 5 bases at V and 0 bases at J, with 19 bases between.

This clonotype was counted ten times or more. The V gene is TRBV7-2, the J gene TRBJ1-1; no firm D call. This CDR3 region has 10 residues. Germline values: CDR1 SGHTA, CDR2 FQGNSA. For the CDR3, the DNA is TGTGCTGTGGGATCCGCTGAAGCTTTCTTT. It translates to CAVGSAEAFF.

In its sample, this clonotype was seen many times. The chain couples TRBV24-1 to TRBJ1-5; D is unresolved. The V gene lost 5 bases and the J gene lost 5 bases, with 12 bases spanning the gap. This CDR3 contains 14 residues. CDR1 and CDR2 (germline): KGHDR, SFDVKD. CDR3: CATSGVGPDQPQHF. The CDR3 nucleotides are TGTGCCACCAGTGGTGTCGGTCCCGATCAGCCCCAGCATTTT.